Given below is one TCR beta chain in context. Antigen: not known. Trimming took 4 bases from V and 8 from J; bases not matched to a gene: 4. Germline-derived CDR1 and CDR2 are SGHDN and FVKESK. This CDR3 has 14 residues. Focal radiation plus CTLA-4 blockade with ipilimumab was administered to patients who had chemo-refractory metastatic non-small-cell lung cancer. These data belong to a study of radiotherapy plus CTLA-4 blockade in lung cancer. The study, taken as a whole, reports: Clones of tumor-derived TCRs expanded in blood after radiotherapy plus ipilimumab.

Libraries were prepared by immunoSEQ multiplex PCR; TCRdb keeps only in-frame clonotypes and omits some of them. The sample lists roughly 110,000 clones, over 75% seen once, with under 2.5% in the top ten. The specimen comprised peripheral blood, sampled from a patient treated with radiotherapy plus ipilimumab. This chain uses TRBV14 with TRBJ1-6; 8 nucleotides align to TRBD1. The receptor was isolated from a human donor with non-small cell lung cancer that progressed on radiotherapy plus ipilimumab. Some clones in this sample may be carry-over from other donors' samples. Here the CDR3 reads CASSRSGGDSPLHF. CDR3 in DNA: TGTGCCAGCAGCCGGTCAGGGGGCGATTCACCCCTCCACTTT.